A single sample is the source of the 21 T cell receptor beta chains below, sequenced in a study of blood T cell repertoires in COVID-19. Measured with immunoSEQ multiplex PCR; TCRdb has only the in-frame clones, and not every one. The sample consists of 150,000 to 200,000 clones, approximately 81% of them appearing once. Input material: peripheral blood. These receptors all come from a woman aged 50 to 65 with COVID-19, enrolled during active disease.

The chain couples TRBV6-5 to TRBJ2-7; D may be TRBD1 (6 bases). Trimming removed 6 bases from V and 2 bases from J, with 14 bases in between. Germline CDR1 is MNHEY and CDR2 is SVGAGI. This CDR3 region has 14 residues. The CDR3 nucleotides read TGTGCCAGCAGCCCCTGGGGGACAACCTACGAGCAGTACTTC. Protein sequence: CASSPWGTTYEQYF.

V and J are TRBV12-3 or TRBV12-4 and TRBJ1-1; D remains unclear. The CDR3 spans 13 residues. Between the trimmed V and J ends, which lost 6 bases and 0 bases, there was a span of 8 bases. The CDR3: CASRSVVNTEAFF. The CDR3 bases are TGTGCCAGCAGATCTGTAGTGAACACTGAAGCTTTCTTT.

The chain recombines TRBV11-2 with TRBJ2-2; maybe TRBD1 (6 bases). From germline, CDR1 is SGHAT and CDR2 FQNNGV. Trimming removed 2 bases from V and 3 bases from J, with 13 bases in between. This CDR3 is 16 amino acids long. The CDR3, as DNA: TGTGCCAGCAGCTTAATCCCACAGGGTTACACCGGGGAGCTGTTTTTT. Encoded protein: CASSLIPQGYTGELFF. Full variable domain (rest looked up from reference TRBV11-2 and TRBJ2-2): EAGVAQSPRYKIIEKRQSVAFWCNPISGHATLYWYQQILGQGPKLLIQFQNNGVVDDSQLPKDRFSAERLKGVDSTLKIQPAKLEDSAVYLCASSLIPQGYTGELFFGEGSRLTVL.

The chain combines TRBV6-2 or TRBV6-3 with TRBJ2-3; 10 nucleotides agree with TRBD2. V shed 2 bases and J 5 bases; nucleotides not matched to a gene: 16. The CDR3 consists of 19 residues. Per the germline V gene, CDR1 is MNHEY and CDR2 is SVGEGT. CDR3 coding DNA: TGTGCCAGCAGTTACCCCTGGGGTGGTAGCGGGGGGCCGGGAGATACGCAGTATTTT. Translated, it gives CASSYPWGGSGGPGDTQYF.

The rearrangement uses TRBV5-1 and TRBJ1-4; D may be TRBD1 (5 bases). The CDR3 covers 15 residues. The germline V gene has CDR1 SGHRS and CDR2 YFSETQ. The V and J ends lost 0 bases and 1 base respectively, with 7 bases between them. CDR3 DNA: TGCGCCAGCAGCTTGGAGGGGCTAACTAATGAAAAACTGTTTTTT. This sequence encodes CASSLEGLTNEKLFF.

The chain recombines TRBV19 with TRBJ1-6, with 10 bases lining up with TRBD1. Germline CDR1 reads LNHDA; CDR2 reads SQIVND (reference sequence). V trimming: 5 bases; J trimming: 10 bases; junction bases outside the gene matches: 8. The CDR3 spans 15 residues. The CDR3 region has the DNA TGTGCCAGTAGTTCGGACAGGGGGGCGGAATCACCCCTCCACTTT. Its translation is CASSSDRGAESPLHF.

This chain links TRBV5-1 with TRBJ1-6; D perhaps matches TRBD1 (6 bases). V was clipped by 0 bases and J by 7 bases, with 14 bases between them. The CDR3 contains 16 residues. CDR1 is SGHRS and CDR2 is YFSETQ in the germline V gene. The DNA of the CDR3 is TGCGCCAGCAGCTTGGATGCGGGCAGGGGAAATTCACCCCTCCACTTT. Translation gives CASSLDAGRGNSPLHF.

This clone was recorded once. The chain combines TRBV19 with TRBJ2-1, with 9 bases lining up with TRBD1. Germline V CDR1 and CDR2: LNHDA, SQIVND (reference sequence). This CDR3 is 14 amino acids long. V shed 3 bases and J 8 bases; nucleotides not matched to a gene: 5. This CDR3 reads CASSIGQGSDEQFF. The CDR3 DNA reads as TGTGCCAGTAGTATCGGACAGGGGTCGGATGAGCAGTTCTTC.

V is TRBV19 and J is TRBJ1-6, with D hard to call. The V end was cut by 7 bases, the J end by 7 bases, with 11 bases between. Germline V gives CDR1 LNHDA, CDR2 SQIVND (reference sequence). This CDR3 has 13 residues. In DNA, the CDR3 is TGTGCCAGTAAGTGGGAGGTGAATTCACCCCTCCACTTT. Its protein product is CASKWEVNSPLHF.

The CDR3 spells CASSERQGSTEAFF. For the CDR3, the DNA is TGTGCCAGCAGCGAAAGACAGGGGTCGACTGAAGCTTTCTTT. The chain has TRBV3-1 (or the pseudogene TRBV3-2) and TRBJ1-1, with 8 bases fitting TRBD1. The CDR3 spans 14 residues. CDR1 is LGHDT and CDR2 is YNNKEL in the germline V gene (reference sequence). V shed 5 bases and J 5 bases; nucleotides not matched to a gene: 7.

The chain has TRBV3-1 (or the pseudogene TRBV3-2) and TRBJ1-3; D gene unclear. Germline CDR1 reads LGHDT; CDR2 reads YNNKEL (reference sequence). Trimming stripped 0 bases from V and 2 bases from J, with 8 bases between. CDR3 length: 15 residues. The CDR3 coding sequence is TGTGCCAGCAGCCAAGATGACCGGGCTGGAAACACCATATATTTT. Its translation is CASSQDDRAGNTIYF.

The chain joins TRBV3-1 (or the pseudogene TRBV3-2) to TRBJ1-4; 10 nucleotides align to TRBD1. CDR1 is LGHDT, CDR2 YNNKEL, per germline (reference sequence). This CDR3 contains 14 residues. V shed 1 base and J 10 bases; nucleotides not matched to a gene: 3. The DNA of the CDR3 is TGTGCCAGCAGCCAAGGGACAGGGGGGGGAAAACTGTTTTTT. Its translation is CASSQGTGGGKLFF.

This rearrangement joins TRBV7-2 to TRBJ2-3; 7 nucleotides line up with TRBD2. CDR3 length: 15 residues. CDR1 SGHTA and CDR2 FQGNSA come from the germline V gene. The V gene end was trimmed by 7 bases and the J gene end by 4 bases; junction bases not matched to a gene: 11. The CDR3 DNA follows: TGTGCCAGCAAACCACTGGCGGGAGTCGCAGATACGCAGTATTTT. Amino acids: CASKPLAGVADTQYF.

This clone was picked up one time. The J gene is TRBJ2-1, the V gene TRBV7-9; D is uncertain. V lost 2 bases and J 7 bases, leaving 6 bases between the germline ends. Germline V lookup: CDR1 SEHNR, CDR2 FQNEAQ (reference sequence). The CDR3 length is 12 residues. The CDR3 loop reads CASSLRGNEQFF. The CDR3 nucleotides are TGTGCCAGCAGCTTACGAGGAAATGAGCAGTTCTTC.

J is TRBJ2-7 and V is TRBV7-2, with D possibly TRBD1 on 5 matching bases. The CDR3 contains 14 residues. Germline loops: CDR1 SGHTA, CDR2 FQGNSA. The germline V and J ends were trimmed by 1 base and 3 bases, with 10 bases remaining between them. The DNA of the CDR3 is TGTGCCAGCAGCTTAGGGGGCAGGTTCTACGAGCAGTACTTC. Translated: CASSLGGRFYEQYF.

The chain joins TRBV27 to TRBJ2-1; 13 nucleotides agree with TRBD2. The V and J ends lost 3 bases and 12 bases, in that order; junction bases with no gene match: 8. The CDR3 runs to 15 residues. Germline V gives CDR1 MNHEY, CDR2 SMNVEV (reference sequence). CDR3 amino acids: CASSFTGTSGAGQFF. CDR3 bases: TGTGCCAGCAGTTTTACCGGGACTAGCGGGGCCGGGCAGTTCTTC.

The chain uses TRBV6-1 and TRBJ2-7; 8 bases map to TRBD1. Per the germline V gene, CDR1 is MNHNS and CDR2 is SASEGT. This CDR3 is 15 amino acids long. V shed 7 bases, J shed 4 bases, and the junction held 12 bases outside the gene matches. CDR3: CASTPRQGAAYEQYF. In DNA, the CDR3 is TGTGCCAGCACCCCGAGGCAGGGGGCGGCTTACGAGCAGTACTTC.

The chain uses TRBV6-6 and TRBJ1-1, with TRBD1 identical over 8 bases. The germline V gene has CDR1 MNHNY and CDR2 SVGAGI (reference sequence). There are 14 residues in the CDR3. V was clipped by 7 bases and J by 4 bases; unmatched bases: 8. The CDR3: CASNRRQGFTEAFF. The CDR3 DNA reads as TGTGCCAGCAACCGAAGACAGGGGTTCACTGAAGCTTTCTTT.

In its sample, this clone was seen once. The gene calls are TRBV1 and TRBJ1-3; the DNA was not used to check the table's D call, TRBD1. TRBV1 is marked as a pseudogene. The length of the CDR3 is 21 residues. CDR3 protein: CTSSQDLRDRGPSRSGNTIYF. The CDR3 DNA follows: TGCACCAGCAGCCAAGATCTGAGGGACAGGGGGCCCTCACGGTCTGGAAACACCATATATTTT.

The V gene is TRBV30, the J gene TRBJ2-7; TRBD1 agrees at 10 bases. This CDR3 has 12 residues. CDR1 and CDR2 from the germline V gene are GTSNPN and SVGIG (reference sequence). The V gene end was trimmed by 7 bases and the J gene end by 2 bases; junction bases not matched to a gene: 2. CDR3 DNA sequence: TGTGCCTTAGACAGGGGGCCCTACGAGCAGTACTTC. This translates into CALDRGPYEQYF.

The CDR3 sequence is CATQRDRGGETQYF. CDR3 coding DNA: TGTGCCACCCAGCGGGACAGGGGCGGAGAGACCCAGTACTTC. This sequence joins TRBV10-3 and TRBJ2-5, with 10 nucleotides matching TRBD1. The CDR3 length is 14 residues. The trim removed 10 bases at V and 4 bases at J, leaving 9 bases unmatched. CDR1 is ENHRY, CDR2 SYGVKD, per germline.